Below, 20 T cell receptor beta chains from the same sample are listed, as sequenced in a study of blood T cell repertoires in COVID-19. Profiling relied on immunoSEQ multiplex PCR, and the TCRdb table lists in-frame clones only, not all of them. The table shows about 180,000 clones, with roughly 82% occurring only once. Specimen: PBMCs or T cells enriched from blood (not recorded which). The receptor set was obtained from a woman aged 25 to 39 who had recovered from COVID-19.

This clone has just one count. V gene TRBV4-1 combines with J gene TRBJ2-1; maybe TRBD2 (5 bases). Germline loops: CDR1 MGHRA, CDR2 YSYEKL. This CDR3 comprises 15 residues. V was shortened by 5 bases and J by 0 bases, with 11 bases between the two germline ends. The DNA for the CDR3 is TGCGCCAGCAGCTTCGGGGTGAGCTCCTACAATGAGCAGTTCTTC. This sequence encodes CASSFGVSSYNEQFF.

The chain combines TRBV3-1 (or the pseudogene TRBV3-2) with TRBJ1-1, with D unclear. The CDR3 runs to 14 residues. The ends were cut back, 6 bases at V and 4 bases at J, with 15 bases in the middle. The V gene's germline CDR1 is LGHDT and CDR2 YNNKEL (reference sequence). The CDR3 nucleotides are TGTGCCAGCAGTGTGAAGGGAGGAGGCACTGAAGCTTTCTTT. Residues: CASSVKGGGTEAFF.

V usage is TRBV6-1 and J usage is TRBJ1-2; D ambiguous. Trimming removed 3 bases from V and 5 bases from J, with 13 bases in between. There are 14 residues in the CDR3. Germline CDR1 MNHNS, CDR2 SASEGT. The DNA for the CDR3 is TGTGCCAGCAGTGAGACAAACCCTCCTTATGGCTACACCTTC. Protein: CASSETNPPYGYTF.

The rearrangement joins TRBV28 to TRBJ1-3; TRBD1 agrees at 7 bases. V trimming: 8 bases; J trimming: 4 bases; junction bases outside the gene matches: 11. CDR3 length equals 15 residues. Germline V gene data show CDR1 as MDHEN and CDR2 as SYDVKM. Here the CDR3 reads CASVDRERRGNTIYF. Here the CDR3 DNA reads TGTGCCAGCGTTGACAGGGAACGACGAGGAAACACCATATATTTT.

This chain links TRBV28 with TRBJ2-3; no clear D gene. V dropped 5 bases and J dropped 2 bases, with 5 bases sitting between them. This CDR3 is built from 12 residues. CDR1 and CDR2 from the germline V gene are MDHEN and SYDVKM. This chain's CDR3 is CASSVYTDTQYF. As DNA, the CDR3 is TGTGCCAGCAGTGTCTACACAGATACGCAGTATTTT.

This clone was recorded a few times. The chain carries TRBV5-1 and TRBJ2-3, with TRBD2 as a possible D gene (5 bases). The CDR3 has 16 residues. Germline V gene sequence: CDR1 SGHRS, CDR2 YFSETQ. Trimming left V 3 bases short and J 2 bases short, with 16 bases between. This CDR3 reads CASSSSPGVLTDTQYF. CDR3 coding DNA: TGCGCCAGCAGCTCGTCACCCGGGGTCCTCACAGATACGCAGTATTTT. Together with reference TRBV5-1 and TRBJ2-3, the CDR3 gives the full variable domain: KAGVTQTPRYLIKTRGQQVTLSCSPISGHRSVSWYQQTPGQGLQFLFEYFSETQRNKGNFPGRFSGRQFSNSRSEMNVSTLELGDSALYLCASSSSPGVLTDTQYFGPGTRLTVL.

As DNA, the CDR3 is TGTGCCAGCAGTTACTCGGGGGGAGACACAAGCAATCAGCCCCAGCATTTT. Translation: CASSYSGGDTSNQPQHF. The J gene is TRBJ1-5, the V gene TRBV6-2 or TRBV6-3; a weak D match, TRBD1 (5 bases). The CDR3 runs to 17 residues. The germline CDR1 and CDR2 sequences are MNHEY and SVGEGT. V lost 0 bases to trimming and J lost 1 base, with 13 bases between them.

The chain uses TRBV24-1 and TRBJ2-6; 8 bases map to TRBD1. Germline loops: CDR1 KGHDR, CDR2 SFDVKD. V was pared by 4 bases and J by 3 bases, with 4 bases of the junction left unmatched. The CDR3 contains 16 residues. The CDR3 nucleotides read TGTGCCACCAGTGACAGGGGGCTATTTGGGGCCAACGTCCTGACTTTC. Translating it yields CATSDRGLFGANVLTF.

V gene TRBV29-1 combines with J gene TRBJ2-1; 9 nucleotides agree with TRBD1. The germline V gene has CDR1 SQVTM and CDR2 ANQGSEA. V lost 4 bases to trimming and J lost 3 bases; unmatched junction nucleotides: 4. There are 14 residues in the CDR3. CDR3 protein: CSVVTGQGYNEQFF. The CDR3 bases are TGCAGCGTTGTGACGGGACAGGGCTACAATGAGCAGTTCTTC.

The rearrangement uses TRBV11-2 and TRBJ2-5, with TRBD1 as a possible D gene (6 bases). V was cut by 5 bases and J by 4 bases, with 14 bases left in between. The CDR3 is 14 residues long. The germline gives CDR1 SGHAT, CDR2 FQNNGV. The CDR3 region is CASSPLRRGETQYF. Here the CDR3 DNA reads TGTGCCAGCAGCCCTCTCCGCAGGGGAGAGACCCAGTACTTC.

The rearrangement uses TRBV5-4 and TRBJ2-1, with D tentatively TRBD2 (6 bases). V was cut by 2 bases and J by 6 bases, with 18 bases left in between. The CDR3 spans 16 residues. Looked up from germline, CDR1 is SGHNT and CDR2 is YYREEE (reference sequence). The CDR3, as DNA: TGTGCCAGCAGCTTAGCGGGTGGAAACCTTGGCAATGAGCAGTTCTTC. It translates to CASSLAGGNLGNEQFF.

The CDR3: CASSHGQLEYYGYTF. CDR3 DNA sequence: TGTGCCAGCAGCCACGGACAGTTGGAGTACTATGGCTACACCTTC. V gene TRBV5-4 combines with J gene TRBJ1-2; TRBD1 might be the D (6 bases). In germline, CDR1 is SGHNT, CDR2 YYREEE (reference sequence). Trimming took off 4 bases at V and 3 bases at J, with 16 bases between the two ends. The CDR3 contains 15 residues. The full variable domain, in which reference TRBV5-4 and TRBJ1-2 provide the parts outside the CDR3, is ETGVTQSPTHLIKTRGQQVTLRCSSQSGHNTVSWYQQALGQGPQFIFQYYREEENGRGNFPPRFSGLQFPNYSSELNVNALELDDSALYLCASSHGQLEYYGYTFGSGTRLTVV.

In DNA, the CDR3 is TGTGCCACTCAAGGGGGGGGAAGTTCACCCCTCCACTTT. Encoded protein: CATQGGGSSPLHF. The chain uses TRBV11-2 and TRBJ1-6; D may be TRBD1 (6 bases). The CDR3 has 13 amino acids. Trimming took 10 bases from V and 9 from J, leaving 16 bases between them. Germline V CDR1 and CDR2: SGHAT, FQNNGV.

V is TRBV20-1 and J is TRBJ2-1, with D tentatively TRBD2 (5 bases). V lost 3 bases and J lost 4, with 13 bases in between. This CDR3 has 14 residues. The germline V gene encodes CDR1 DFQATT and CDR2 SNEGSKA (reference sequence). The CDR3: CSASGLALYNEQFF. DNA for the CDR3: TGCAGTGCTAGTGGATTAGCGCTATACAATGAGCAGTTCTTC.

The chain carries TRBV28 and TRBJ1-6, with D unresolved. CDR1 MDHEN and CDR2 SYDVKM come from the germline V gene. The CDR3 is made up of 13 amino acids. V gave up 4 bases and J gave up 4 bases, with 5 bases separating them. CDR3 sequence: CASSSGYNSPLHF. CDR3 nucleotide sequence: TGTGCCAGCAGTTCAGGATATAATTCACCCCTCCACTTT.

The CDR3 coding sequence is TGTGCCATCACCTCCCGGGACTTCCGACGGGAGCAGTACTTC. Amino acid sequence: CAITSRDFRREQYF. The V and J genes are TRBV10-3 and TRBJ2-7; perhaps TRBD2 as D (6 bases). V was cut by 7 bases and J by 7 bases, with 20 bases left in between. The CDR3 has 14 amino acids. Germline CDR1 is ENHRY and CDR2 is SYGVKD.

The CDR3 coding sequence is TGTGCCAGCAGTCGAGGAGATAACAATCAGCCCCAGCATTTT. It yields the protein CASSRGDNNQPQHF. This chain links TRBV6-5 with TRBJ1-5; the D is unclear. Germline V gene lookup returns CDR1 MNHEY and CDR2 SVGAGI. The CDR3 length is 14 residues. With 5 bases removed from V and 3 bases from J, the gap between germline ends came to 11 bases.

The chain joins TRBV10-3 to TRBJ2-7; possible D gene TRBD1, 6 bases. Trimming took off 3 bases at V and 2 bases at J, with 11 bases between the two ends. The CDR3 length is 14 residues. Germline CDR1 reads ENHRY; CDR2 reads SYGVKD. CDR3 region: CAISDLQGAYEQYF. The DNA for the CDR3 is TGTGCCATCAGTGACTTACAGGGTGCCTACGAGCAGTACTTC.

The genes are TRBV6-5 and TRBJ2-7; TRBD1 agrees at 7 bases. J gave up 11 bases and V 7 bases, and 11 bases lay outside the gene matches. The CDR3 totals 12 residues. Germline V gene sequence: CDR1 MNHEY, CDR2 SVGAGI. CDR3 DNA: TGTGCCAGCACCGAACCAACAGGGGCCAAGTACTTC. This translates into CASTEPTGAKYF.

The genes are TRBV28 and TRBJ1-2, with 7 bases identical to TRBD1. Germline V CDR1 and CDR2: MDHEN, SYDVKM. The CDR3 is 15 amino acids. With V trimmed by 2 bases and J by 5 bases, 8 bases remained unmatched. This CDR3 reads CASSLGQAGTYGYTF. CDR3 nucleotides: TGTGCCAGCAGTTTAGGACAGGCGGGAACTTATGGCTACACCTTC.